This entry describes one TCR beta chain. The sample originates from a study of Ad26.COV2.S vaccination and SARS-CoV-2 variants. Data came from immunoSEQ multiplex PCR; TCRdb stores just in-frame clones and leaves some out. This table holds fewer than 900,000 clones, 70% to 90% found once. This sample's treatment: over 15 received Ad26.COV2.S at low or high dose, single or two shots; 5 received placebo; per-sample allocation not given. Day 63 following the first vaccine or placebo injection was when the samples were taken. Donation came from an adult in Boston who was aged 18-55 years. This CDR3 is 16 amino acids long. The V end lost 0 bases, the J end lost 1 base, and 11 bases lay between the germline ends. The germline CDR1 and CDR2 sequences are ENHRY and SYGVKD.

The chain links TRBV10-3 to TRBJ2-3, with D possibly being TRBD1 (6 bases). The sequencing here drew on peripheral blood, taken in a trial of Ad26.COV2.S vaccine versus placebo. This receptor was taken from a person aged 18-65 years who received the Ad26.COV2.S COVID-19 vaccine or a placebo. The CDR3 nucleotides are TGTGCCATCAGTGAGTCGAGAAGGACAGGCACAGATACGCAGTATTTT. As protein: CAISESRRTGTDTQYF.